A single T cell receptor beta chain is shown here with its context. The entry originates in a study of blood T cell repertoires in COVID-19. This CDR3 contains 15 residues. Between the trimmed V and J ends, which lost 4 bases and 2 bases, there was a span of 13 bases. Per germline, CDR1 SGHRS and CDR2 YFSETQ. The table came from immunoSEQ multiplex PCR; TCRdb's copy has only in-frame clones and leaves some out. The table shows roughly 140,000 clones, with approximately 90% occurring only once. J is TRBJ1-5 and V is TRBV5-1; D might be TRBD1 (6 bases). Input material: peripheral blood. This sequence originates from a woman of 80 years or more with acute or convalescent COVID-19. CDR3 nucleotides: TGCGCCAGCAGCGCGGACAGCGGGGGCAATCAGCCCCAGCATTTT. Translated, it gives CASSADSGGNQPQHF.